This TCR beta chain was sequenced during a study of blood T cell repertoires in COVID-19 (dated by TCRdb to about 2020). Turning to the overall study: Samples covering the acute and convalescent phases of COVID-19 were provided by collaborators in the United States, Italy and Spain. The prospective study material was composed of cDNA or gDNA derived from T cells, B-cell-depleted T cells, or PBMCs. The dataset comprised deeply sampled blood TCRbeta repertoires from subjects exposed to, actively infected with, or recovered from COVID-19. A freely available public database, intended as a resource for researchers studying the immune response to SARS-CoV-2, is where the repertoires were released. The samples were drawn from two sources: the first 160 participants of the ongoing ImmuneRACE study, and 950 to 1,500 subjects contributed by 6 global collaborators. Nearly every sample came with metadata listing a de-identified subject ID, COVID-19 status, age in years and sex. Where available, HLA class I and class II types were taken from metadata supplied by the sample provider and were not determined by assay-based typing.

TCRbeta CDR3 regions were amplified from genomic DNA by means of the immunoSEQ Assay, a bias-controlled multiplex PCR. The original methods were these. The number of nucleated cells in each sample was estimated by amplification of reference gene primers within the assay. To quantify the absolute abundance of each unique TCRbeta CDR3 rearrangement, sequence reads were collapsed and filtered. For each sample, productive Simpson clonality was calculated by taking the square root of Simpson's diversity index across productive rearrangements. Not all clones reach the TCRdb copy of this immuneACCESS table, which keeps in-frame sequences only. Checked studies attribute under half of the gap to unresolved V genes and leave the rest unexplained. V, J and clone size are those of that table, while D and trimming were read from the DNA. This sample comprises some 76,000 clones, around 86% of them detected only once. About 11% of the sample lies in the top ten.

After removal of 6 bases from V and 1 base from J, the junction retains 13 bases not matched to a gene. CDR1 and CDR2 (LNHDA, SQIVND) derive from the germline V gene (reference sequence). The CDR3 starts with the cysteine, ends with the phenylalanine, and has 18 residues. Here the CDR3 DNA is all that survives: 54 bases in frame from base 1. General conclusions and limits of the study: The amount of clinical and demographic metadata varied by source and participant and was provided uncurated.

About this clone itself: No antigen is known for it. Per-nucleotide qualities are absent, and no much larger clonotype sits a single base away.

Each collaborating institution followed its own protocols to collect whole blood in K2EDTA tubes. For TCRbeta analysis, collaborators shipped samples in one of three forms: frozen whole blood, isolated PBMCs, or DNA extracted from either of those sample types. The clonotype originates from a woman younger than 35 with acute or convalescent COVID-19. The source material was peripheral blood. Rearrangement joined TRBV19 to TRBJ1-5; 9 nucleotides in the junction match TRBD1. The DNA sequence reads TGTGCCAGTAGCCCTCCCAAAACCGGGACAGGGAGCAATCAGCCCCAGCATTTT. It is translated as CASSPPKTGTGSNQPQHF.